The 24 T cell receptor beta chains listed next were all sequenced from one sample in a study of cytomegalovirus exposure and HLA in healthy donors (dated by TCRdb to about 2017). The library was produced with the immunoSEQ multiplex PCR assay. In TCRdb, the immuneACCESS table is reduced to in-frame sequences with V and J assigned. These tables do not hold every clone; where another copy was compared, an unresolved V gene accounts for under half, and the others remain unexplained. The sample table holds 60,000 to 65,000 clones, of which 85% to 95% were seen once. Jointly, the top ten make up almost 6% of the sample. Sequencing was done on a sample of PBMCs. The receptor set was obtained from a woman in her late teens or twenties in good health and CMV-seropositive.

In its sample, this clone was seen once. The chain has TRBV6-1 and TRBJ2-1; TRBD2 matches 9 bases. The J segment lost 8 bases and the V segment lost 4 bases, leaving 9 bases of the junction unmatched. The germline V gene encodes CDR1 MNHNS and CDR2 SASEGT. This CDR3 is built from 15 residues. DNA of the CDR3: TGTGCCAGCAGTGTGGGCGGGGGGGCCAGCGATGAGCAGTTCTTC. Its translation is CASSVGGGASDEQFF.

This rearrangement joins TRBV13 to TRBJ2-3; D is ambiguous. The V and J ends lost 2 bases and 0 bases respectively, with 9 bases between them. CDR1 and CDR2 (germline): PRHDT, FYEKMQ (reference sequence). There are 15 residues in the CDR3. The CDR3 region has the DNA TGTGCCAGCAGCTTAACTACGACTAGCACAGATACGCAGTATTTT. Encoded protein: CASSLTTTSTDTQYF. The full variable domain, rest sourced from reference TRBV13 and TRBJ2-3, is AAGVIQSPRHLIKEKRETATLKCYPIPRHDTVYWYQQGPGQDPQFLISFYEKMQSDKGSIPDRFSAQQFSDYHSELNMSSLELGDSALYFCASSLTTTSTDTQYFGPGTRLTVL.

CDR3 nucleotides: TGTGCCAGCAGCGTGGTAGAGGGGGCGCAGTATTTT. Translation: CASSVVEGAQYF. The V and J genes are TRBV9 and TRBJ2-3, with D possibly being TRBD1 (6 bases). Trimming left V 2 bases short and J 10 bases short, with 11 bases between. The CDR3 consists of 12 residues. Germline V gives CDR1 SGDLS, CDR2 YYNGEE.

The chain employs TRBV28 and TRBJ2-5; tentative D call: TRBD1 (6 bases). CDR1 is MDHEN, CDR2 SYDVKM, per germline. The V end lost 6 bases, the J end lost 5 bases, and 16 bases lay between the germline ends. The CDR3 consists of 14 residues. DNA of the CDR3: TGTGCCAGCAGCCGAGGGGGTTCCGTTGAGACCCAGTACTTC. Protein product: CASSRGGSVETQYF.

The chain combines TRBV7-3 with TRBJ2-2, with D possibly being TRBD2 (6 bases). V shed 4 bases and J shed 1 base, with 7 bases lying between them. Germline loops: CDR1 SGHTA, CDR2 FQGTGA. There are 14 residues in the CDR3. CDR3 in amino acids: CASSSGLNTGELFF. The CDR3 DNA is TGTGCCAGCAGCTCGGGACTGAACACCGGGGAGCTGTTTTTT.

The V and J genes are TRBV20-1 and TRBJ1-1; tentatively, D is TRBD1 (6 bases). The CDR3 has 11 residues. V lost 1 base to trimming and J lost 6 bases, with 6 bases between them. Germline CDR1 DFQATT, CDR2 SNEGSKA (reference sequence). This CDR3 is CSARGTAEAFF. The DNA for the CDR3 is TGCAGTGCTAGAGGGACAGCTGAAGCTTTCTTT.

CDR3 in DNA: TGTGCCAGTGGGACAGGGAGAAGCTTTAGCAATCAGCCCCAGCATTTT. Its translation is CASGTGRSFSNQPQHF. The chain couples TRBV6-6 to TRBJ1-5; 9 bases are shared with TRBD1. Germline CDR1 MNHNY, CDR2 SVGAGI (reference sequence). After removal of 9 bases from V and 0 bases from J, the junction contained 9 bases not matched to a gene. CDR3 length equals 16 residues.

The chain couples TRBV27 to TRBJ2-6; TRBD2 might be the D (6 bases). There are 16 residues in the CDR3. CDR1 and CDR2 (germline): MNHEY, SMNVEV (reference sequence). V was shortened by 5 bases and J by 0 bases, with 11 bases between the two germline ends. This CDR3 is CASSPSASSGANVLTF. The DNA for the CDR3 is TGTGCCAGCAGTCCTAGCGCCTCCTCTGGGGCCAACGTCCTGACTTTC.

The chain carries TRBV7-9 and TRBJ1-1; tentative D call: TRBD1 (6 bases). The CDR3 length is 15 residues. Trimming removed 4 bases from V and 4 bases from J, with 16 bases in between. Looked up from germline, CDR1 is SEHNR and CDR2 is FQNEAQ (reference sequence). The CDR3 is CASSYPRGGPTEAFF. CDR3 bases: TGTGCCAGCAGCTACCCGAGGGGGGGCCCCACTGAAGCTTTCTTT. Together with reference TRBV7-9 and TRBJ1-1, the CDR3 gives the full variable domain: DTGVSQNPRHKITKRGQNVTFRCDPISEHNRLYWYRQTLGQGPEFLTYFQNEAQLEKSRLLSDRFSAERPKGSFSTLEIQRTEQGDSAMYLCASSYPRGGPTEAFFGQGTRLTVV.

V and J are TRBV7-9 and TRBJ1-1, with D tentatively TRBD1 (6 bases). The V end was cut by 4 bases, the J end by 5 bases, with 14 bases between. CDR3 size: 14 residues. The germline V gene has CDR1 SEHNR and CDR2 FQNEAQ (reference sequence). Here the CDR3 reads CASSSLQGGTEAFF. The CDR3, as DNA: TGTGCCAGCAGCTCCCTCCAAGGGGGAACTGAAGCTTTCTTT.

CDR3 residues: CASSLTGTSGGNEQFF. The CDR3 DNA follows: TGTGCCAGCAGTCTTACCGGGACTAGCGGGGGCAATGAGCAGTTCTTC. V usage is TRBV28 and J usage is TRBJ2-1; 14 bases align to TRBD2. This CDR3 comprises 16 residues. Germline lookup yields CDR1 MDHEN and CDR2 SYDVKM. After removal of 5 bases from V and 6 bases from J, the junction contained 6 bases not matched to a gene.

CDR3 DNA: TGCGCCAGCAGCTTGACCCCAGGGGAGACCCAGTACTTC. It specifies CASSLTPGETQYF. This rearrangement joins TRBV5-1 to TRBJ2-5; maybe TRBD1 (5 bases). V was trimmed by 1 base and J by 5 bases, leaving 9 bases between them. CDR1 is SGHRS, CDR2 YFSETQ, per germline. The CDR3 extends over 13 amino acids. Based on the CDR3 plus reference TRBV5-1 and TRBJ2-5, the full variable domain is KAGVTQTPRYLIKTRGQQVTLSCSPISGHRSVSWYQQTPGQGLQFLFEYFSETQRNKGNFPGRFSGRQFSNSRSEMNVSTLELGDSALYLCASSLTPGETQYFGPGTRLLVL.

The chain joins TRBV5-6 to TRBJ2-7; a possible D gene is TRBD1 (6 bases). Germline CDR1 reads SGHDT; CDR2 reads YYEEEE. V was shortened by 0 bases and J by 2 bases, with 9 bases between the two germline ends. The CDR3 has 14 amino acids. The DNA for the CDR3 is TGTGCCAGCAGCTTGGTACCAGGGGCCTACGAGCAGTACTTC. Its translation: CASSLVPGAYEQYF.

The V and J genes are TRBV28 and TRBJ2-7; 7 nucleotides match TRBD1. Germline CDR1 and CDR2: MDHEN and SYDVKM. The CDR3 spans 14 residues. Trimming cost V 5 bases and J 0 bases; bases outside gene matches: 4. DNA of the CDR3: TGTGCCAGCAGTATACGACAGGGCTCCTACGAGCAGTACTTC. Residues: CASSIRQGSYEQYF.

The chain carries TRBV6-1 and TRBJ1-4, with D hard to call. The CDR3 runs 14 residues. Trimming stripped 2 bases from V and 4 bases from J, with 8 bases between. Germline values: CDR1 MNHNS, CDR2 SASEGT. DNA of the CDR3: TGTGCCAGCAGTGAATCCGCCTATAATGAAAAACTGTTTTTT. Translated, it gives CASSESAYNEKLFF.

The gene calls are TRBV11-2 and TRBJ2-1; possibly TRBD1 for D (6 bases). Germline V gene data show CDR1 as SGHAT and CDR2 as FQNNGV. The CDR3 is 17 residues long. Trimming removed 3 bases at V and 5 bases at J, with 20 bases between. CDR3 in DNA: TGTGCCAGCAGCTTGGGCCCCAGGGGCAGGTCGGACAATGAGCAGTTCTTC. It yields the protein CASSLGPRGRSDNEQFF.

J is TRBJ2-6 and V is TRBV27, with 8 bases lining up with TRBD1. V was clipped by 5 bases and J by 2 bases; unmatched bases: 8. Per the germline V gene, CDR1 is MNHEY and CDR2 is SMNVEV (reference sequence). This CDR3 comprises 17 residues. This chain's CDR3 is CASSPGQGSTGANVLTF. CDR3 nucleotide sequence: TGTGCCAGCAGTCCAGGACAGGGCTCTACTGGGGCCAACGTCCTGACTTTC.

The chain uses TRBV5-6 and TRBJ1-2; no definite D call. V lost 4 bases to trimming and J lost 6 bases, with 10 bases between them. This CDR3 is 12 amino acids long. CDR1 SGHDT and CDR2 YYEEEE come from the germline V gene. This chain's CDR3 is CASSRGGDGYTF. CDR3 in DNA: TGTGCCAGCAGCCGGGGAGGAGATGGCTACACCTTC. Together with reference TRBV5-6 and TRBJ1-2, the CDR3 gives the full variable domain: DAGVTQSPTHLIKTRGQQVTLRCSPKSGHDTVSWYQQALGQGPQFIFQYYEEEERQRGNFPDRFSGHQFPNYSSELNVNALLLGDSALYLCASSRGGDGYTFGSGTRLTVV.

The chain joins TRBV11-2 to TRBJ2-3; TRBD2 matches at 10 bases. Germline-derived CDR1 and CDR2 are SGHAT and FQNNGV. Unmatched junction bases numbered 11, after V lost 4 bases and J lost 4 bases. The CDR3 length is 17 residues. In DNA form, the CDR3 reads TGTGCCAGCAGCTACACCGCGAGCGGGAGGGCCTCAGATACGCAGTATTTT. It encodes CASSYTASGRASDTQYF.

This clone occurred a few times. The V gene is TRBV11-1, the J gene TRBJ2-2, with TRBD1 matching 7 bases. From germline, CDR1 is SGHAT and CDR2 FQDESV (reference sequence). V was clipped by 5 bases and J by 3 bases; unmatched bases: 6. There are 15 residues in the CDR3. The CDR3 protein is CASSDIGTDTGELFF. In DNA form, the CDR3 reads TGTGCCAGCAGCGACATTGGGACAGACACCGGGGAGCTGTTTTTT.

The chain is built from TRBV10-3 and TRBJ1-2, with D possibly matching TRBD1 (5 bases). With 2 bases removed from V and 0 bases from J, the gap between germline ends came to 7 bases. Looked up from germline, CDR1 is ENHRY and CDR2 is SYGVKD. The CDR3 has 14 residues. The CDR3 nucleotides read TGTGCCATCAGTGAGGGGGCGTCTAACTATGGCTACACCTTC. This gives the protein CAISEGASNYGYTF.

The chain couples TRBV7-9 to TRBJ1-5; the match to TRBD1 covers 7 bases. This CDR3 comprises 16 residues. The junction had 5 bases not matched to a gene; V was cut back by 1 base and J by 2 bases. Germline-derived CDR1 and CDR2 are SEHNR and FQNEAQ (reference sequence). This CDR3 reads CASSLVRGTGNQPQHF. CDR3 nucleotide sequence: TGTGCCAGCAGCTTAGTAAGGGGGACAGGCAATCAGCCCCAGCATTTT.

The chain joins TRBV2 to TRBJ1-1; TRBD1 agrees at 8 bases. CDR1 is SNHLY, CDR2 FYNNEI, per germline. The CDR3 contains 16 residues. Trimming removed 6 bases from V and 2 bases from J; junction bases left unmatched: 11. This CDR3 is CASRAYGTGLNTEAFF. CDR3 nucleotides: TGTGCCAGCAGGGCCTACGGGACAGGCTTAAACACTGAAGCTTTCTTT.

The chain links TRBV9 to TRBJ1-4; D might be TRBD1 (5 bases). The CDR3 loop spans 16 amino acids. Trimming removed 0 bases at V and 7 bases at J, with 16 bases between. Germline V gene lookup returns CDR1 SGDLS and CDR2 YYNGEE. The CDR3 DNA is TGTGCCAGCAGCGTAGTGCCAGCAGAAAGGGGTGAAAAACTGTTTTTT. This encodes CASSVVPAERGEKLFF. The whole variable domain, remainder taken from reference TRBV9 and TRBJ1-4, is DSGVTQTPKHLITATGQRVTLRCSPRSGDLSVYWYQQSLDQGLQFLIQYYNGEERAKGNILERFSAQQFPDLHSELNLSSLELGDSALYFCASSVVPAERGEKLFFGSGTQLSVL.